This T cell receptor (beta chain) was sequenced during a study of T-cell memory formation after mild COVID-19. Between the trimmed V and J ends, which lost 5 bases and 2 bases, there was a span of 24 bases. This CDR3 is built from 18 residues. Germline V lookup: CDR1 SGHRS, CDR2 YFSETQ. TCRdb fed the 5' RACE reads into MiXCR, producing one record per CDR3 protein. The table has roughly 200,000 distinct CDR3 sequences, 18% seen once. The sequence was obtained from an adult woman who had mild COVID-19 (a few samples of this study predate the infection). Cell type and time point are not known. Sequencing was done on a sample of PBMCs or a T cell subset sorted from them (not recorded which). V is TRBV5-1 and J is TRBJ2-3; either TRBD1 or TRBD2 may fit D (5 bases each). The CDR3 loop is CASRARGPTSQITDTQYF. The CDR3 bases are TGCGCCAGCAGGGCCCGGGGACCCACGAGTCAGATCACAGATACGCAGTATTTT.